This T cell receptor (beta chain) derives from a study of T-cell memory formation after mild COVID-19. Remarks on this clonotype: Its antigen remains unknown.

This CDR3 spans 11 amino acids. Germline CDR1 is MNHEY and CDR2 is SVGAGI. V was trimmed by 7 bases and J by 13 bases, leaving 14 bases between them. The study, taken as a whole, reports: The appearance of some responding clones in pre-infection memory suggested that cross-reactive memory joined.

In TCRdb, the 5' RACE reads were re-called with MiXCR into one record per CDR3 protein. Among some 210,000 distinct CDR3 sequences, roughly 30% were seen once, and the ten largest hold 11%. The TCR originated in an adult woman who had mild COVID-19 (a few samples of this study predate the infection). Cell type and time point are not known. V gene TRBV6-5 combines with J gene TRBJ2-1; D remains ambiguous. Material for sequencing was PBMCs or a T cell subset sorted from them (not recorded which). This CDR3 is CASTHSRVQFF. CDR3 nucleotides: TGTGCCAGCACCCACTCTAGGGTTCAGTTCTTC.